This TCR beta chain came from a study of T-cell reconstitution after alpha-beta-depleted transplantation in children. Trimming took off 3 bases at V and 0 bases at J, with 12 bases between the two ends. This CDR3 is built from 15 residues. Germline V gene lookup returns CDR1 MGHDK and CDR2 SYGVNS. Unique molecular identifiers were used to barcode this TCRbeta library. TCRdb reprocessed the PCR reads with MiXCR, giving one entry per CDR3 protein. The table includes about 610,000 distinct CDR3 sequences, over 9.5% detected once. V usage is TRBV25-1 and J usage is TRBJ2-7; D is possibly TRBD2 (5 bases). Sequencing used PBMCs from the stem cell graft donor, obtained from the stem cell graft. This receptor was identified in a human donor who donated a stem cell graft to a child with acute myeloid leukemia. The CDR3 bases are TGTGCCAGCAGTGAGAGGGTGGGGAGCTCCTACGAGCAGTACTTC. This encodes CASSERVGSSYEQYF.